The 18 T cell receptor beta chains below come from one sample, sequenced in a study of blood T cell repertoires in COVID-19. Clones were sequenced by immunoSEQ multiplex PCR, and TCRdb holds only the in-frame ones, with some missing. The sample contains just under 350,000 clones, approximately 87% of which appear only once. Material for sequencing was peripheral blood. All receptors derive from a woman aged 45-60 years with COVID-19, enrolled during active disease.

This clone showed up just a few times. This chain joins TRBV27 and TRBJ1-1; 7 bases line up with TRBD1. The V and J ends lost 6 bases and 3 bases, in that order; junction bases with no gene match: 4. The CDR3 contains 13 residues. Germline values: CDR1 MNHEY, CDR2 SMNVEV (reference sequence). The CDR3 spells CASRRQGYTEAFF. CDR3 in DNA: TGTGCCAGCAGACGACAGGGATACACTGAAGCTTTCTTT.

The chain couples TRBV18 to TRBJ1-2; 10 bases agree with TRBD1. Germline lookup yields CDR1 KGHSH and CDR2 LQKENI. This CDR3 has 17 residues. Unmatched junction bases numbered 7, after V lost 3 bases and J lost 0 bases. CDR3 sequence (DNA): TGTGCCAGCTCACCTAACCGACAGGGGGCTCCTAACTATGGCTACACCTTC. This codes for CASSPNRQGAPNYGYTF.

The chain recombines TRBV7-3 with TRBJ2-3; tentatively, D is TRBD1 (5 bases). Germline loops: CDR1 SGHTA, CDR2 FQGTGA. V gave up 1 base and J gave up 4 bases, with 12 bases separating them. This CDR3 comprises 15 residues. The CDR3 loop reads CASSLMGRGADTQYF. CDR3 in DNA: TGTGCCAGCAGCTTAATGGGTAGGGGCGCAGATACGCAGTATTTT.

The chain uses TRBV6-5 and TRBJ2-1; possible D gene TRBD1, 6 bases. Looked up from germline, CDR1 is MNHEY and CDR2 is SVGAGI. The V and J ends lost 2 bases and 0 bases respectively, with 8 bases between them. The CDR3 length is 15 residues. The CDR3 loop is CASSYGGLSYNEQFF. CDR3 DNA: TGTGCCAGCAGTTACGGGGGCCTCTCCTACAATGAGCAGTTCTTC.

The CDR3 bases are TGTGCCTGGAACAGGGGTACCGGGGAGCTGTTTTTT. Protein product: CAWNRGTGELFF. This chain links TRBV30 with TRBJ2-2; 7 nucleotides agree with TRBD1. V lost 4 bases to trimming and J lost 5 bases; unmatched junction nucleotides: 1. This CDR3 is 12 amino acids long. CDR1 and CDR2 from the germline V gene are GTSNPN and SVGIG (reference sequence).

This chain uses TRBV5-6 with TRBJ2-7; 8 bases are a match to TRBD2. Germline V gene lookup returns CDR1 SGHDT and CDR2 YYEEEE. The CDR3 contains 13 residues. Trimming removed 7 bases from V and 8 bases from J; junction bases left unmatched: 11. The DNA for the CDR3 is TGTGCCAGCGCCCGCACCGGGAGGGCCCAGCAGTACTTC. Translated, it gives CASARTGRAQQYF. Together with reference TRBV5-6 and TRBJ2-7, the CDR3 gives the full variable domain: DAGVTQSPTHLIKTRGQQVTLRCSPKSGHDTVSWYQQALGQGPQFIFQYYEEEERQRGNFPDRFSGHQFPNYSSELNVNALLLGDSALYLCASARTGRAQQYFGPGTRLTVT.

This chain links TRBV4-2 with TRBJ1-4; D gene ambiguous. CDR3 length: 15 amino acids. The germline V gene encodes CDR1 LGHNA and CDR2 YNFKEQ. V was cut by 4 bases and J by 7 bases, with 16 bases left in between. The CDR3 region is CASSLKGGEAEKLFF. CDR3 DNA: TGTGCCAGCAGCCTCAAAGGTGGAGAGGCTGAAAAACTGTTTTTT.

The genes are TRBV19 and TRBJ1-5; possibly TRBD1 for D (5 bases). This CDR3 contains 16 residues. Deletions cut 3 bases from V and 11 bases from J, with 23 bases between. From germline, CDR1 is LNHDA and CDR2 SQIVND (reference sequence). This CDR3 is CASSIYPTVPEVTQHF. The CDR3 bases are TGTGCCAGTAGTATCTACCCGACAGTGCCCGAAGTAACCCAGCATTTT.

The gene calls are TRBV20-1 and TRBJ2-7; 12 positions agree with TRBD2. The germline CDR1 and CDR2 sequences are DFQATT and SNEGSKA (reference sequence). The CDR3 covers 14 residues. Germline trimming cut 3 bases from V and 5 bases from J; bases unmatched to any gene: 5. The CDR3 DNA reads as TGCAGTGCTAGTCTAGCGGGAGGGCTCCACGAGCAGTACTTC. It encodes CSASLAGGLHEQYF.

CDR3 DNA sequence: TGTGCCAGCAGTTACTCGATAGTCTACAATGAGCAGTTCTTC. Translating it yields CASSYSIVYNEQFF. The chain employs TRBV6-5 and TRBJ2-1; the D is unclear. Trimming took off 0 bases at V and 3 bases at J, with 6 bases between the two ends. Germline CDR1 and CDR2: MNHEY and SVGAGI. The CDR3 extends over 14 amino acids.

CDR3: CASSAQGANTEAFF. In DNA form, the CDR3 reads TGCGCCAGCAGCGCACAGGGGGCGAACACTGAAGCTTTCTTT. The chain employs TRBV5-1 and TRBJ1-1; 9 positions agree with TRBD1. Germline CDR1 reads SGHRS; CDR2 reads YFSETQ. The CDR3 contains 14 residues. Unmatched junction bases numbered 2, after V lost 4 bases and J lost 1 base.

CDR3 amino acids: CAWRQGGARFYTEAFF. The CDR3 DNA sequence: TGTGCCTGGAGACAGGGGGGGGCGAGATTTTACACTGAAGCTTTCTTT. This chain links TRBV30 with TRBJ1-1, with 8 nucleotides matching TRBD1. The junction had 12 bases not matched to a gene; V was cut back by 3 bases and J by 3 bases. CDR1 and CDR2 from the germline V gene are GTSNPN and SVGIG (reference sequence). CDR3 length: 16 amino acids.

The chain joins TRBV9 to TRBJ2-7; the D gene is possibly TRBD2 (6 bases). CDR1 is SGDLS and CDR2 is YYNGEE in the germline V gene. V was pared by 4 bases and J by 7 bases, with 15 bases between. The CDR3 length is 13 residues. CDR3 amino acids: CASSFRDSGEQYF. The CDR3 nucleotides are TGTGCCAGCAGCTTCCGGGACTCAGGTGAGCAGTACTTC.

This CDR3 reads CSVSLGEGNTEAFF. In nucleotides, the CDR3 is TGCAGCGTCTCCCTCGGGGAGGGGAACACTGAAGCTTTCTTT. The chain is built from TRBV29-1 and TRBJ1-1; no clear D gene. This CDR3 comprises 14 residues. V lost 6 bases to trimming and J lost 1 base, with 15 bases between them. The germline V gene has CDR1 SQVTM and CDR2 ANQGSEA.

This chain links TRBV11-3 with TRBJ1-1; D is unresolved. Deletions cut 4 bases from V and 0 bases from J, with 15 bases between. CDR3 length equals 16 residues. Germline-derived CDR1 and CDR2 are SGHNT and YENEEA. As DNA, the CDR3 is TGTGCCAGCAGCTCTAGGTGGAGCCTCATGAACACTGAAGCTTTCTTT. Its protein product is CASSSRWSLMNTEAFF.

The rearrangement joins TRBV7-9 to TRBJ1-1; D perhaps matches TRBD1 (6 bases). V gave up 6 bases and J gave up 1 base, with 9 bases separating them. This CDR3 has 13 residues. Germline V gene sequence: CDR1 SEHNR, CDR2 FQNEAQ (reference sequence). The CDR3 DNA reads TGTGCCAGCAGTAGACAGGAGAACACTGAAGCTTTCTTT. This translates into CASSRQENTEAFF.

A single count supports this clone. The CDR3, as DNA: TGTGCCAGCAGTTACAAGATAGGCGGGAGCTATGGCTACACCTTC. It translates to CASSYKIGGSYGYTF. The chain carries TRBV6-5 and TRBJ1-2, with unresolved D. The CDR3 totals 15 residues. The V end was cut by 2 bases, the J end by 4 bases, with 14 bases between. Germline CDR1 MNHEY, CDR2 SVGAGI.

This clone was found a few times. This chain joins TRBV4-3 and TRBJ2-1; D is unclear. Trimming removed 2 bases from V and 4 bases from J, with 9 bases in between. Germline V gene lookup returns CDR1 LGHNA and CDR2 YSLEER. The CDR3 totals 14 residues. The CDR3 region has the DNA TGCGCCAGCAGCCAACAAGTCGGGTACAATGAGCAGTTCTTC. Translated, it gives CASSQQVGYNEQFF.